The 20 T cell receptor beta chains below all came from one sample that was sequenced in a study of blood T cell repertoires in COVID-19. Libraries were prepared by immunoSEQ multiplex PCR; TCRdb keeps only in-frame clonotypes and omits some of them. The sample records about 150,000 clones, around 85% being singletons. Sample: peripheral blood. The receptor set was obtained from a man aged 65 to 85 with acute or convalescent COVID-19.

The DNA of the CDR3 is TGTGCCAGCAGTTCTGGGGACAGTCAAGAGACCCAGTACTTC. This gives the protein CASSSGDSQETQYF. The rearrangement links TRBV6-5 to TRBJ2-5, with TRBD1 matching 7 bases. Germline lookup yields CDR1 MNHEY and CDR2 SVGAGI. The CDR3 totals 14 residues. J gave up 2 bases and V 4 bases, and 4 bases lay outside the gene matches.

This chain connects TRBV19 to TRBJ1-1; weak D call: TRBD1 (6 bases). V lost 9 bases and J lost 4, with 15 bases in between. Germline lookup yields CDR1 LNHDA and CDR2 SQIVND (reference sequence). The CDR3 contains 13 residues. CDR3 residues: CASNRDVGTEAFF. The CDR3 nucleotides read TGTGCCAGCAACAGGGATGTGGGCACTGAAGCTTTCTTT. The variable domain in full, completed from reference TRBV19 and TRBJ1-1, reads DGGITQSPKYLFRKEGQNVTLSCEQNLNHDAMYWYRQDPGQGLRLIYYSQIVNDFQKGDIAEGYSVSREKKESFPLTVTSAQKNPTAFYLCASNRDVGTEAFFGQGTRLTVV.

V gene TRBV9 combines with J gene TRBJ1-2; TRBD1 agrees at 7 bases. Germline assignment: CDR1 SGDLS and CDR2 YYNGEE. The CDR3 runs 13 residues. V shed 3 bases and J 4 bases; nucleotides not matched to a gene: 3. The CDR3 sequence is CASSAGTVYGYTF. CDR3 bases: TGTGCCAGCAGCGCCGGGACAGTCTATGGCTACACCTTC.

The chain uses TRBV7-2 and TRBJ2-1, with TRBD1 as a possible D gene (6 bases). V shed 1 base and J shed 7 bases, with 14 bases lying between them. The CDR3 consists of 15 residues. Looked up from germline, CDR1 is SGHTA and CDR2 is FQGNSA. CDR3: CASSLDANRENEQFF. In DNA, the CDR3 is TGTGCCAGCAGCTTAGACGCAAACAGGGAGAATGAGCAGTTCTTC. The full variable domain, rest sourced from reference TRBV7-2 and TRBJ2-1, is GAGVSQSPSNKVTEKGKDVELRCDPISGHTALYWYRQSLGQGLEFLIYFQGNSAPDKSGLPSDRFSAERTGGSVSTLTIQRTQQEDSAVYLCASSLDANRENEQFFGPGTRLTVL.

This chain uses TRBV19 with TRBJ1-2, with D perhaps matching TRBD1 (6 bases). V was trimmed by 4 bases and J by 3 bases, leaving 18 bases between them. CDR1 and CDR2 (germline): LNHDA, SQIVND (reference sequence). This CDR3 has 16 residues. In DNA, the CDR3 is TGTGCCAGTAGTAGAACATCAGGGGCGACTCACTATGGCTACACCTTC. Translated: CASSRTSGATHYGYTF.

The V call is TRBV28, the J call TRBJ2-2; perhaps TRBD1 as D (5 bases). This CDR3 spans 14 amino acids. Germline CDR1 is MDHEN and CDR2 is SYDVKM. V was shortened by 6 bases and J by 2 bases, with 10 bases between the two germline ends. The CDR3 sequence is CASRFDRNTGELFF. The CDR3 DNA is TGTGCCAGCAGATTTGACAGAAACACCGGGGAGCTGTTTTTT.

The chain couples TRBV5-1 to TRBJ2-3; 11 bases match TRBD2. V trimming: 0 bases; J trimming: 3 bases; junction bases outside the gene matches: 12. CDR1 and CDR2 from the germline V gene are SGHRS and YFSETQ. CDR3 length: 19 amino acids. CDR3 nucleotide sequence: TGCGCCAGCAGCTTGGATGTCGGGTCTAGCGGGAGGAATACAGATACGCAGTATTTT. This gives the protein CASSLDVGSSGRNTDTQYF.

The chain combines TRBV7-3 with TRBJ2-7, with D perhaps matching TRBD1 (6 bases). V lost 10 bases and J lost 6, with 16 bases in between. Germline lookup yields CDR1 SGHTA and CDR2 FQGTGA. This CDR3 region has 12 residues. Here the CDR3 DNA reads TGTGCCACCCGAGGGGGATCAGGCGAGCAGTACTTC. It translates to CATRGGSGEQYF. Variable domain in full (rest from reference TRBV7-3 and TRBJ2-7): GAGVSQTPSNKVTEKGKYVELRCDPISGHTALYWYRQSLGQGPEFLIYFQGTGAADDSGLPNDRFFAVRPEGSVSTLKIQRTERGDSAVYLCATRGGSGEQYFGPGTRLTVT.

The chain recombines TRBV4-3 with TRBJ2-2; no definite D call. The CDR3 is 14 residues long. The V end was cut by 5 bases, the J end by 1 base, with 8 bases between. The V gene's germline CDR1 is LGHNA and CDR2 YSLEER. CDR3 bases: TGCGCCAGCAGCAGTAGCAAGAACACCGGGGAGCTGTTTTTT. Translation: CASSSSKNTGELFF.

The V and J genes are TRBV21-1 and TRBJ1-5. TRBV21-1 is shown as a pseudogene. This CDR3 is 17 amino acids long. The CDR3 DNA sequence: TGTGCCAGCAGCAACACTGAAGGCGGGATTAGCAATCAGCCCCAGCATTTT. Its protein product is CASSNTEGGISNQPQHF.

The gene calls are TRBV19 and TRBJ2-4; 9 bases line up with TRBD1. Per the germline V gene, CDR1 is LNHDA and CDR2 is SQIVND (reference sequence). With V trimmed by 4 bases and J by 5 bases, 6 bases remained unmatched. This CDR3 spans 15 amino acids. The CDR3 protein is CASSTPTGGQNIQYF. For the CDR3, the DNA is TGTGCCAGTAGTACCCCGACAGGGGGACAAAACATTCAGTACTTC.

The chain couples TRBV28 to TRBJ1-1; TRBD1 agrees at 9 bases. The CDR3 length is 18 residues. Germline V lookup: CDR1 MDHEN, CDR2 SYDVKM. V was clipped by 5 bases and J by 5 bases; unmatched bases: 18. The chain's CDR3 is CASSTPGTGYRKGTEAFF. Here the CDR3 DNA reads TGTGCCAGCAGTACCCCCGGGACAGGGTACAGGAAAGGTACTGAAGCTTTCTTT.

The J gene is TRBJ2-7, the V gene TRBV19; D is perhaps TRBD1 (5 bases). Germline V lookup: CDR1 LNHDA, CDR2 SQIVND (reference sequence). The CDR3 contains 15 residues. V dropped 0 bases and J dropped 3 bases, with 12 bases sitting between them. CDR3 nucleotides: TGTGCCAGTAGTATAGAGGGCCGGCAGGGCTACGAGCAGTACTTC. It codes for CASSIEGRQGYEQYF.

This rearrangement joins TRBV10-3 to TRBJ1-1; TRBD1 matches at 8 bases. The CDR3 totals 13 residues. Trimming removed 7 bases from V and 2 bases from J; junction bases left unmatched: 3. Per germline, CDR1 ENHRY and CDR2 SYGVKD. The CDR3 spells CAIKDRDNTEAFF. As DNA, the CDR3 is TGTGCCATCAAGGACAGGGATAACACTGAAGCTTTCTTT.

This clone was seen a handful of times. This chain connects TRBV28 to TRBJ2-5; D perhaps matches TRBD2 (6 bases). CDR1 is MDHEN and CDR2 is SYDVKM in the germline V gene. Trimming stripped 4 bases from V and 5 bases from J, with 17 bases between. This CDR3 is 15 amino acids long. Written as DNA, the CDR3 is TGTGCCAGCAGTTCCTCCCTGGCAGGGAGGGAGACCCAGTACTTC. As protein: CASSSSLAGRETQYF.

The chain recombines TRBV5-4 with TRBJ1-3; D remains unclear. The CDR3 length is 13 residues. CDR1 is SGHNT, CDR2 YYREEE, per germline (reference sequence). Trimming removed 10 bases from V and 4 bases from J, with 15 bases in between. CDR3 sequence reads: CAGARDFGNTIYF. CDR3 bases: TGTGCCGGAGCGAGAGACTTCGGAAACACCATATATTTT.

The rearrangement uses TRBV5-1 and TRBJ2-1; D is uncertain. The germline V gene encodes CDR1 SGHRS and CDR2 YFSETQ. The CDR3 sequence is 14 residues long. V shed 4 bases and J shed 1 base, with 9 bases lying between them. Here the CDR3 reads CASSGEVSYNEQFF. CDR3 DNA sequence: TGCGCCAGCAGCGGTGAGGTGTCCTACAATGAGCAGTTCTTC.

The chain has TRBV2 and TRBJ1-4, with 10 bases fitting TRBD1. Germline assignment: CDR1 SNHLY and CDR2 FYNNEI. The CDR3 runs 14 residues. Trimming cost V 3 bases and J 9 bases; bases outside gene matches: 4. The CDR3 spells CASSDGTGVKKLFF. As DNA, the CDR3 is TGTGCCAGCAGTGATGGGACAGGGGTGAAAAAACTGTTTTTT.

The chain uses TRBV19 and TRBJ2-7; 7 bases are shared with TRBD2. CDR1 LNHDA and CDR2 SQIVND come from the germline V gene (reference sequence). The CDR3 spans 15 residues. Unmatched junction bases numbered 7, after V lost 1 base and J lost 4 bases. DNA for the CDR3: TGTGCCAGTAGTATAGCGGAGCGGGAACCGTACGAGCAGTACTTC. Translating gives CASSIAEREPYEQYF.

DNA for the CDR3: TGTGCCAGCAGCTTGGGGGGACAGGGAAATGAAAAACTGTTTTTT. Translating it yields CASSLGGQGNEKLFF. V and J are TRBV5-4 and TRBJ1-4; 9 positions agree with TRBD1. CDR1 SGHNT and CDR2 YYREEE come from the germline V gene (reference sequence). V shed 0 bases and J 5 bases; nucleotides not matched to a gene: 2. This CDR3 is built from 15 residues.